The 8 T cell receptor beta chains below were found in one sample sequenced in a study of CD8+ T cells in alopecia areata. Documented treatment: oral pan-JAK inhibitor, 5-10 mg twice daily. Once RNA had been extracted, it was reverse transcribed into cDNA to act as the sequencing template. Produced via immunoSEQ multiplex PCR; TCRdb's table is partial and in-frame only. The sample records some 200,000 clones, under 60% being singletons. The sequenced sample was CD8+ T cells sorted from blood, obtained at week 24, from a patient treated with tofacitinib. These receptors all come from a human donor with alopecia areata.

The chain joins TRBV27 to TRBJ1-1; tentatively, D is TRBD1 (6 bases). Trimming took off 7 bases at V and 2 bases at J, with 14 bases between the two ends. The CDR3 covers 14 residues. Germline CDR1 reads MNHEY; CDR2 reads SMNVEV (reference sequence). The CDR3 spells CASKPGDFNTEAFF. CDR3 bases: TGTGCCAGCAAACCAGGGGATTTTAACACTGAAGCTTTCTTT.

CDR3 coding DNA: TGTGCCACCAGCGCCAGACTAGCGGGGGGACCAAAATCCTACGAGCAGTACTTC. Protein sequence: CATSARLAGGPKSYEQYF. This chain connects TRBV15 to TRBJ2-7, with 13 bases identical to TRBD2. Germline CDR1 and CDR2: LNHNV and YYDKDF (reference sequence). V gave up 5 bases and J gave up 1 base; unmatched junction bases: 11. The CDR3 has 18 residues.

The chain is built from TRBV30 and TRBJ2-4, with TRBD1 identical over 8 bases. Germline loops: CDR1 GTSNPN, CDR2 SVGIG (reference sequence). With 7 bases clipped from V and 3 bases from J, the junction kept 8 bases outside the gene matches. This CDR3 contains 14 residues. This chain's CDR3 is CALRTGTGKNIQYF. The CDR3 coding sequence is TGTGCCTTGCGAACCGGGACAGGCAAAAACATTCAGTACTTC.

This clone was recorded once. This chain connects TRBV6-5 to TRBJ2-1, with D perhaps matching TRBD2 (6 bases). Trimming shortened V by 6 bases and J by 5 bases, and 11 bases separated the two germline ends. This CDR3 has 13 amino acids. Germline V gene lookup returns CDR1 MNHEY and CDR2 SVGAGI. DNA of the CDR3: TGTGCCAGCAGACGCGGACTACACAATGAGCAGTTCTTC. Its protein product is CASRRGLHNEQFF.

V gene TRBV4-1 combines with J gene TRBJ2-3; TRBD2 aligns across 8 bases. V lost 4 bases, J lost 1 base, and 7 bases stayed unmatched. This CDR3 is 16 amino acids long. Per the germline V gene, CDR1 is MGHRA and CDR2 is YSYEKL. CDR3: CASSPLRAGGTDTQYF. The CDR3 coding sequence is TGCGCCAGCAGCCCCTTGAGAGCGGGAGGCACAGATACGCAGTATTTT.

J is TRBJ2-7 and V is TRBV14; D tentatively reads TRBD1 or TRBD2 (6 bases each). Germline V gene data show CDR1 as SGHDN and CDR2 as FVKESK. CDR3 length: 18 amino acids. V lost 1 base and J 0 bases, leaving 19 bases between the germline ends. In nucleotides, the CDR3 is TGTGCCAGCAGCCAAGCCGGGGGCACCCCCCCAAACTCCTACGAGCAGTACTTC. It is translated as CASSQAGGTPPNSYEQYF.

V usage is TRBV2 and J usage is TRBJ1-6; D not resolved. The V end was cut by 7 bases, the J end by 7 bases, with 20 bases between. CDR1 is SNHLY, CDR2 FYNNEI, per germline. The CDR3 contains 16 residues. The DNA for the CDR3 is TGTGCCAGCAACACGGGATTCCATCCGTTCAATTCACCCCTCCACTTT. Amino acid sequence: CASNTGFHPFNSPLHF. Filled out from reference TRBV2 and TRBJ1-6, the complete variable domain reads EPEVTQTPSHQVTQMGQEVILRCVPISNHLYFYWYRQILGQKVEFLVSFYNNEISEKSEIFDDQFSVERPDGSNFTLKIRSTKLEDSAMYFCASNTGFHPFNSPLHFGNGTRLTVT.

The chain links TRBV25-1 to TRBJ2-1; D is unresolved. CDR3 size: 16 residues. V shed 0 bases and J shed 7 bases, with 16 bases lying between them. Germline lookup yields CDR1 MGHDK and CDR2 SYGVNS. CDR3 sequence: CASSEYLTPSRNEQFF. The CDR3 nucleotides read TGTGCCAGCAGTGAATATTTGACCCCCTCGAGGAATGAGCAGTTCTTC.